The source of this TCR beta chain is a study of blood T cell repertoires in COVID-19. Study context: The United States, Italy and Spain provided the acute and convalescent COVID-19 samples.

CDR1 is SNHLY and CDR2 is FYNNEI in the germline V gene. The CDR3 sequence is 15 residues long. V lost 10 bases, J lost 5 bases, and 13 bases stayed unmatched. TCRdb's table, derived via immunoSEQ multiplex PCR, lists solely in-frame clones and lacks some. Here the sample spans roughly 390,000 clones, around 85% being singletons. The rearrangement joins TRBV2 to TRBJ1-4; 7 positions agree with TRBD1. This TCR was sampled from a woman under 30 with acute or convalescent COVID-19. The sequenced material came from peripheral blood. The DNA of the CDR3 is TGTGCCACCCGACCCACAGGGGCAAAGAATGAAAAACTGTTTTTT. Translating it yields CATRPTGAKNEKLFF.